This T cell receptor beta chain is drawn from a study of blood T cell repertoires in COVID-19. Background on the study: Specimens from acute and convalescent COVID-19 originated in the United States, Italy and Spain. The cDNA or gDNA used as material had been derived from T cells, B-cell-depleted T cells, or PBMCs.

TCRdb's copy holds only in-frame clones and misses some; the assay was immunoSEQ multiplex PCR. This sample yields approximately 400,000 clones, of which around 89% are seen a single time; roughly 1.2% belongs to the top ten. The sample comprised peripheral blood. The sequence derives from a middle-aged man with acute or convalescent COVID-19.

The CDR3 spells CASRETDNYEQYF. DNA of the CDR3: TGTGCCAGCAGGGAAACCGACAACTACGAGCAGTACTTC. The chain employs TRBV5-5 and TRBJ2-7; D is uncertain. The V gene lost 5 bases and the J gene lost 3 bases, with 12 bases spanning the gap. Germline CDR1 is SGHKS and CDR2 is YYEKEE (reference sequence). The CDR3 covers 13 residues.